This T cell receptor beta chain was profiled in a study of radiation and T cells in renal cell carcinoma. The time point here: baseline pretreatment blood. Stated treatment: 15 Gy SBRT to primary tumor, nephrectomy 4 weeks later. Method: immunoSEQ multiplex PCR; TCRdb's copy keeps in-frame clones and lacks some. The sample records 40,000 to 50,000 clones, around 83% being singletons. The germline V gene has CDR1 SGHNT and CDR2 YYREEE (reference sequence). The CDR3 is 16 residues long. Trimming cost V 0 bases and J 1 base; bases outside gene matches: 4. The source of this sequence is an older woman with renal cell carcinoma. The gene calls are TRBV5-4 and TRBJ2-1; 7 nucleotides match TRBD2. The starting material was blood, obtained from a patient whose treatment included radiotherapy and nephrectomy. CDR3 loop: CASSLAGGLSYNEQFF. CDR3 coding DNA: TGTGCCAGCAGCTTGGCGGGGGGATTATCCTACAATGAGCAGTTCTTC.